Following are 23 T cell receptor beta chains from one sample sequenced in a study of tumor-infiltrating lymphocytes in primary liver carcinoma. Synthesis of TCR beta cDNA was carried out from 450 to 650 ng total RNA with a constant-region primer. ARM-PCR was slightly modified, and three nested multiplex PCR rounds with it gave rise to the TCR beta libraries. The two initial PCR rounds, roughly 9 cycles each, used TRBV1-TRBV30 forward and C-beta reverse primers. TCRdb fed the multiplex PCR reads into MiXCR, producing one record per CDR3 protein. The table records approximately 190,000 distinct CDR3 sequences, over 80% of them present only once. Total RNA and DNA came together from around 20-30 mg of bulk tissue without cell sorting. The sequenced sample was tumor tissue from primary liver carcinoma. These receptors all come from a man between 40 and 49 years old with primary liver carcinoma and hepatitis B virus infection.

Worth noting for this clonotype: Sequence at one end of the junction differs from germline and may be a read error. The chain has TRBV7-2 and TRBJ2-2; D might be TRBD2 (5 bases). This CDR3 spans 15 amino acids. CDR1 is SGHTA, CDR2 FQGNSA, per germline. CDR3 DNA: TGTGCCAGCAGCTTATTATCTGTTAACATCGGGGAGATGTTTTTT. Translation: CASSLLSVNIGEMFF.

CDR3 nucleotides: TGTGCGAGAAGAGGACTAGCGGGAGCCACCGGGGAGCTGTTTTTT. Residues: CARRGLAGATGELFF. This rearrangement joins TRBV2 to TRBJ2-2; 13 nucleotides align to TRBD2. There are 15 residues in the CDR3. From germline, CDR1 is SNHLY and CDR2 FYNNEI.

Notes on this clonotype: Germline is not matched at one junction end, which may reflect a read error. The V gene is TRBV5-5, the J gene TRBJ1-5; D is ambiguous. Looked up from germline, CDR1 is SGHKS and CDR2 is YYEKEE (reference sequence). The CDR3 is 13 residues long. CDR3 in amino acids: CASCSISNQPQHF. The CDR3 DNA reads TGTGCCAGCTGCTCAATCAGCAATCAACCCCAACATTTT.

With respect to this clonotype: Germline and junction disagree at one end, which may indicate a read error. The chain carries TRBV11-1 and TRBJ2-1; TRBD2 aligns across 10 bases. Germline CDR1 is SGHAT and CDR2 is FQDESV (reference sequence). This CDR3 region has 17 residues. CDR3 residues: CASSTPSASGSRNEQLF. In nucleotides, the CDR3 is TGTGCAAGCAGCACCCCCTCGGCTAGCGGGAGTCGAAATGAGCAGTTATTC.

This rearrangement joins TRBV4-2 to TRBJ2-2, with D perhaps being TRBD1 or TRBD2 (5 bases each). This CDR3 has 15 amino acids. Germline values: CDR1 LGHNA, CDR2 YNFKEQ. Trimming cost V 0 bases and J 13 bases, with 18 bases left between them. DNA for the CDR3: TGTGCCAGCAGCCAAGATGGGGGAGTCATCCGGGGGCTGTTTTTT. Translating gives CASSQDGGVIRGLFF.

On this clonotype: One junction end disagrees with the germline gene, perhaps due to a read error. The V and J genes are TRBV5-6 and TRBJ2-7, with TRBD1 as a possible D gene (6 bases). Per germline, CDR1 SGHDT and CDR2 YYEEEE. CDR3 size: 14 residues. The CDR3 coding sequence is TGTGCCATCGGGGCCACGGGACAACTCTACGAGCAATACTTC. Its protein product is CAIGATGQLYEQYF.

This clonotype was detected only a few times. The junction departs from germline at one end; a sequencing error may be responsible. CDR3 residues: CASSRRLAGGSPGENIHYF. CDR3 DNA: TGTGCCAGCAGTCGGCGACTAGCGGGGGGGTCCCCTGGGGAAAACATTCACTACTTC. The chain combines TRBV4-3 with TRBJ2-4; TRBD2 agrees at 14 bases. The CDR3 contains 19 residues. Germline-derived CDR1 and CDR2 are LGHNA and YSLEER.

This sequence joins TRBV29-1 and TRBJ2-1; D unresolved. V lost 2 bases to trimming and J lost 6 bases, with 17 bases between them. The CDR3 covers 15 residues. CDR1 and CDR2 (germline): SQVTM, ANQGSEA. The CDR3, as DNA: TGCAGCGTTGAACCTCCGCGAGAGGTCTGCAATGAGCAGTTCTTC. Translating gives CSVEPPREVCNEQFF.

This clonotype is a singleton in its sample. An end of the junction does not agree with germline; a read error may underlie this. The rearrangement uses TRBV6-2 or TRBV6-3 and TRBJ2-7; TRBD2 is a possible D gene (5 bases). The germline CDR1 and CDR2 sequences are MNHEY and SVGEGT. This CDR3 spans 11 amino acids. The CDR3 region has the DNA TGTGCCAGGTCGGCGGGCTACAAGCAGTACTTT. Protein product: CARSAGYKQYF.

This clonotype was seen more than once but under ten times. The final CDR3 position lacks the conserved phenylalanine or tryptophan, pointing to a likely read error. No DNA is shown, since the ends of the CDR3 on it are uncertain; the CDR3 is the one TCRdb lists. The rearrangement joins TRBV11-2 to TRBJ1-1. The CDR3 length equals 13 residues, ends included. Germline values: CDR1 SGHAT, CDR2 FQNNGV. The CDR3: CANSLGLNTEAFC.

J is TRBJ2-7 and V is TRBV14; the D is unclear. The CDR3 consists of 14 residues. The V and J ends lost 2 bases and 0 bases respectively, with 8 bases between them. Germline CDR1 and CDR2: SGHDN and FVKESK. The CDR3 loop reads CASSQSVFSYEQYF. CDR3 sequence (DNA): TGTGCCAGCAGCCAATCGGTGTTCTCCTACGAGCAGTACTTC. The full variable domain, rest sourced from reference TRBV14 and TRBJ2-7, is EAGVTQFPSHSVIEKGQTVTLRCDPISGHDNLYWYRRVMGKEIKFLLHFVKESKQDESGMPNNRFLAERTGGTYSTLKVQPAELEDSGVYFCASSQSVFSYEQYFGPGTRLTVT.

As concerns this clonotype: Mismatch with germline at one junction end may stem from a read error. In nucleotides, the CDR3 is TGTGCCAGTAGCTGGAACCCCTACGAGCAGTACTTC. This sequence encodes CASSWNPYEQYF. J is TRBJ2-7 and V is TRBV11-1; no firm D call. Germline V CDR1 and CDR2: SGHAT, FQDESV (reference sequence). CDR3 length: 12 residues.

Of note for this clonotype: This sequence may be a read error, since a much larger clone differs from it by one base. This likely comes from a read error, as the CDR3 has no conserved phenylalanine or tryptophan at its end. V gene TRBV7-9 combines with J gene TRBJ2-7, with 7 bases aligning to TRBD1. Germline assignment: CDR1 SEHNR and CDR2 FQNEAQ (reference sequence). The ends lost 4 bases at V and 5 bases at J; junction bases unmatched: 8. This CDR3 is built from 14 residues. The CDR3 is CASSSGQDLHEQYL. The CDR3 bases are TGTGCCAGCAGCTCCGGACAGGATCTCCACGAGCAGTACCTC.

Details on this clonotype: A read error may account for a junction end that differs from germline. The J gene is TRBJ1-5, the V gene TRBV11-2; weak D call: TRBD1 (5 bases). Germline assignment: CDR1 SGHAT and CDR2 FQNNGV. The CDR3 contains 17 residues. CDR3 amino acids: CGSSLVGVTRGNQPQHF. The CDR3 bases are TGTGGCAGCAGCTTAGTAGGGGTAACACGGGGCAATCAGCCCCAGCATTTT.

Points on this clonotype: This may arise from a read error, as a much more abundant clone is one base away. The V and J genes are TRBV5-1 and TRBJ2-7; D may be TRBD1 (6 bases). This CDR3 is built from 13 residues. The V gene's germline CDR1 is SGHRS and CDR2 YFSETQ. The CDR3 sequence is CAISLDRNYEQYF. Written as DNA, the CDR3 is TGCGCCATCAGCCTAGACAGGAACTACGAGCAGTACTTC.

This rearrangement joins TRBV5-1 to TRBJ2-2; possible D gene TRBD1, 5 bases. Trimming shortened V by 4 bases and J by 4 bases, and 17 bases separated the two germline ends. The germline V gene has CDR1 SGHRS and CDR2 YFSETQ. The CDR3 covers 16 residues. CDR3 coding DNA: TGCGCCAGCAGCCTACATCACAGGATTATCACCGGGGAGCTGTTTTTT. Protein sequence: CASSLHHRIITGELFF.

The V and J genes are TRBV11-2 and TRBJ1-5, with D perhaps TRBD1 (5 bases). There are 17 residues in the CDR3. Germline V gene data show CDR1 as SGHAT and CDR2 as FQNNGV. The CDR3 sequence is CDRSLVGVTRSNQPQHF. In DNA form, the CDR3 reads TGTGACAGAAGCTTAGTAGGGGTAACAAGGAGCAATCAGCCCCAGCATTTT.

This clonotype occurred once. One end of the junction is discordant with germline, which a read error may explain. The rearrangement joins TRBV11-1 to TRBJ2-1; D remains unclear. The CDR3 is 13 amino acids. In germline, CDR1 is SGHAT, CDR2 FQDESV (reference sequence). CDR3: CAGSVGLNSKQFF. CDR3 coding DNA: TGTGCCGGCAGCGTTGGCCTGAACAGTAAGCAGTTCTTC.

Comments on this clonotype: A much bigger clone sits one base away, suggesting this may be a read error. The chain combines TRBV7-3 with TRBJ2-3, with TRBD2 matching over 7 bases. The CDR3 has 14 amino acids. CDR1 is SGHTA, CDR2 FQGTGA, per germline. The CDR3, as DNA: TGTGCCAGCAGGTTAAAAGTCCCTAGCGGCCCGCAGTATTTT. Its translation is CASRLKVPSGPQYF.

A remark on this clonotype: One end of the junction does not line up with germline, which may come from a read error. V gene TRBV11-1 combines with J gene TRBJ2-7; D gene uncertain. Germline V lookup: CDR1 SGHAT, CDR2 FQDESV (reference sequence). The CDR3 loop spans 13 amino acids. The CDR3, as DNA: TGTGTCAGCAGGTGGAAGCGATCCAACGAGCAGTACTTC. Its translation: CVSRWKRSNEQYF.

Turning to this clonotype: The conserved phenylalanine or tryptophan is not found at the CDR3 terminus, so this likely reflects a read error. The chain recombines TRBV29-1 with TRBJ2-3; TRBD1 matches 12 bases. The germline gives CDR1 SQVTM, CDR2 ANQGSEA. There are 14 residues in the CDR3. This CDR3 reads CGGGQGAVTDTQYS. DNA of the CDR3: TGCGGCGGGGGACAGGGGGCGGTCACAGATACGCAGTATTCT.

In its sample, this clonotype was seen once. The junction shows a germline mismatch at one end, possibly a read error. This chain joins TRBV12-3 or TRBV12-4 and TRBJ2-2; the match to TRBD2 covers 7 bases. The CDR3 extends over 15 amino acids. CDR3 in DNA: TGTACCAGCAGTTTAGTTCTGGGGCACGGGGGGAAGCTGTTTTTT. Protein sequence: CTSSLVLGHGGKLFF.

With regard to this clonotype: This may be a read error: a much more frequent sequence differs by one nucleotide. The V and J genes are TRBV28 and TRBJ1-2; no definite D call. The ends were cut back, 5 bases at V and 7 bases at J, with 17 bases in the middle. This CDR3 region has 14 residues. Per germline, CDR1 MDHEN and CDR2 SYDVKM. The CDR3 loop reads CASSPTDKVAGYTF. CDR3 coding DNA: TGTGCCAGCAGTCCAACTGACAAGGTGGCTGGCTACACCTTC.